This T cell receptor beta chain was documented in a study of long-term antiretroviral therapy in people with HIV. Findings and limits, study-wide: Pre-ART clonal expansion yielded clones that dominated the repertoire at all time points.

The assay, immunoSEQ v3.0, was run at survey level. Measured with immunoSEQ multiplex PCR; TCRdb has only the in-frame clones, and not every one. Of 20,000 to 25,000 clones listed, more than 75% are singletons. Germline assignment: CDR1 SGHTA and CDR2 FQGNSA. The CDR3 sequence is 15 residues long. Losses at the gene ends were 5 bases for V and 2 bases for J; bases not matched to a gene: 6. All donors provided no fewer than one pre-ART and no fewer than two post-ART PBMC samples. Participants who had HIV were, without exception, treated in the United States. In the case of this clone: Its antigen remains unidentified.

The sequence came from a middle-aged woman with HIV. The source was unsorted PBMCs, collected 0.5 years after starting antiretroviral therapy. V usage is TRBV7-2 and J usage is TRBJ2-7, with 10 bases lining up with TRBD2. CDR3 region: CASSAGTSAAYEQYF. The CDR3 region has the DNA TGTGCCAGCAGCGCCGGGACTAGCGCTGCCTACGAGCAGTACTTC.